This T cell receptor beta chain was sequenced in a study of blood T cell repertoires in COVID-19. Study summary: Samples representing acute and convalescent COVID-19 were sourced from the United States, Italy and Spain.

In the study's own analysis: Amplifying reference gene primers gave estimates of nucleated cell counts. Generated by immunoSEQ multiplex PCR, the TCRdb table keeps only in-frame clones and is missing some. For V, J and clone size, that table is used; D and trimming come from the DNA. The table shows around 210,000 clones, with 65% to 90% occurring only once. The CDR3 consists of 16 residues. Losses at the gene ends were 4 bases for V and 4 bases for J; bases not matched to a gene: 11. Germline CDR1 is MNHEY and CDR2 is SVGEGT. This clonotype originated in a human donor in a cohort sampled during active COVID-19. The V call is TRBV6-2 or TRBV6-3, the J call TRBJ2-3; 7 positions match TRBD2. The sample taken for sequencing was peripheral blood. The CDR3 DNA reads as TGTGCCAGCAGTTCCCCGGGTCCGGGAGGCGCAGATACGCAGTATTTT. Translating it yields CASSSPGPGGADTQYF.